This TCR beta chain was identified during a study of response to subunit inactivated influenza vaccine. Study results and limitations: Few new T cells, the authors suggested, are recruited by each seasonal influenza vaccination.

Germline-derived CDR1 and CDR2 are SSHAT and FNYEAQ (reference sequence). This CDR3 comprises 13 residues. With respect to this clonotype: The antigen remains undetermined. Germline and junction disagree at one end, which may indicate a read error.

TCRdb called the RT-PCR reads again in MiXCR, with one record for every CDR3 protein. The sample carries a few hundred thousand distinct CDR3 sequences, 9.5% to 13% recorded once. The clonotype was recovered from a man aged 50 or older who received an inactivated influenza vaccine. The sequencing here drew on PBMCs from blood, taken 35 to 45 days after vaccination. The chain couples TRBV7-7 to TRBJ2-3, with D hard to call. The DNA for the CDR3 is TGTGCTAGCAGCTTTCTTTACACAGATACGCAGTATTTT. Its protein is CASSFLYTDTQYF.